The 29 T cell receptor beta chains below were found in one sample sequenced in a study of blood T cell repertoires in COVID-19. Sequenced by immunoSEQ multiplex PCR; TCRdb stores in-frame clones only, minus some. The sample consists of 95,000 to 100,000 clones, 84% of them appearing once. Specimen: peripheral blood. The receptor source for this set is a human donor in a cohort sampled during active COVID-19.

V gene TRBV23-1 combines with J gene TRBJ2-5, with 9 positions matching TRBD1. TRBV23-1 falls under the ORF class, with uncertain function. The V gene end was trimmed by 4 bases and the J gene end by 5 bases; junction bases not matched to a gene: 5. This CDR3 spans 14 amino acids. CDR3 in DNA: TGCGCCAGCAGTCCCGGACAGGGGAGGGAGACCCAGTACTTC. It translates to CASSPGQGRETQYF.

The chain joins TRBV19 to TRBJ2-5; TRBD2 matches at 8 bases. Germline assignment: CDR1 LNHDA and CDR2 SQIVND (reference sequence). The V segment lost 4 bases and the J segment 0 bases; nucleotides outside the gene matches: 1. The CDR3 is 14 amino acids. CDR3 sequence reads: CASSKLADQETQYF. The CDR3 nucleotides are TGTGCCAGTAGTAAACTAGCGGACCAAGAGACCCAGTACTTC.

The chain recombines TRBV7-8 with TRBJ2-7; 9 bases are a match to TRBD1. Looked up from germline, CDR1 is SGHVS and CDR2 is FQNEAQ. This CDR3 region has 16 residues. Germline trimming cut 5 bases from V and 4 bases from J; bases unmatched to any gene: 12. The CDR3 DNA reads TGTGCCAGCAGCCCACCTCTGGGGACAGGGACATACGAGCAGTACTTC. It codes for CASSPPLGTGTYEQYF.

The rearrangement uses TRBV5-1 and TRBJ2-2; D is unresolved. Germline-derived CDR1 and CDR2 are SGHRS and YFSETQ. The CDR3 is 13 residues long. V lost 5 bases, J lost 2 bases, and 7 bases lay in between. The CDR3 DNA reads TGCGCCAGCAGTGTGGGCAACACCGGGGAGCTGTTTTTT. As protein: CASSVGNTGELFF.

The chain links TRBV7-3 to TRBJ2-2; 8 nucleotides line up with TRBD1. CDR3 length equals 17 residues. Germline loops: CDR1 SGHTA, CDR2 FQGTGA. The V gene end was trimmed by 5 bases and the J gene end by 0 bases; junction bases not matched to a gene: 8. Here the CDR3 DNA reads TGTGCCAGCAGCCCCAGGACAGGGCGGACGAACACCGGGGAGCTGTTTTTT. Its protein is CASSPRTGRTNTGELFF.

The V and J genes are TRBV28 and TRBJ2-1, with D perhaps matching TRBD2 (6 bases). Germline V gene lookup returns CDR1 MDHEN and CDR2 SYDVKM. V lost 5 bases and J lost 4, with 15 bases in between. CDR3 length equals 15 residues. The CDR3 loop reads CASSGGDATYNEQFF. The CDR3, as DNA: TGTGCCAGCAGTGGAGGGGATGCTACGTACAATGAGCAGTTCTTC.

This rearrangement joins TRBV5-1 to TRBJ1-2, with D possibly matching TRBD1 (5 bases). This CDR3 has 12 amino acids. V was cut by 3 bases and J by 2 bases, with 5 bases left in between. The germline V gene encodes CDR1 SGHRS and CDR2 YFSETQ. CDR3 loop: CASSSGNYGYTF. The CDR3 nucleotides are TGCGCCAGCAGCTCAGGGAACTATGGCTACACCTTC.

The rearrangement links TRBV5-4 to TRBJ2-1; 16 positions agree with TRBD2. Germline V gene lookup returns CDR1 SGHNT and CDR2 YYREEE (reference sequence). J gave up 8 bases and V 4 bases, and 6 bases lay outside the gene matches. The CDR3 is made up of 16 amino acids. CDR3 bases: TGTGCCAGCAGCCTCGGGACTAGCGGGAGGGTATATGAGCAGTTCTTC. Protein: CASSLGTSGRVYEQFF.

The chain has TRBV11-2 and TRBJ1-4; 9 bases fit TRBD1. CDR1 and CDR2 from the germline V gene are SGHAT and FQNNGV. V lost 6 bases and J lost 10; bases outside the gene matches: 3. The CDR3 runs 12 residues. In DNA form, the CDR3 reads TGTGCCAGCAGGCCGGACAGGGGAAAACTGTTTTTT. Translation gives CASRPDRGKLFF. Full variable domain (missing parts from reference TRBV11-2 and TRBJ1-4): EAGVAQSPRYKIIEKRQSVAFWCNPISGHATLYWYQQILGQGPKLLIQFQNNGVVDDSQLPKDRFSAERLKGVDSTLKIQPAKLEDSAVYLCASRPDRGKLFFGSGTQLSVL.

CDR3 sequence: CASSLGAAALYEQYF. The CDR3 DNA follows: TGTGCCAGCAGCTTAGGGGCAGCCGCTCTCTACGAGCAGTACTTC. The genes are TRBV7-9 and TRBJ2-7; D not resolved. Trimming cost V 1 base and J 3 bases, with 13 bases left between them. The CDR3 contains 15 residues. Germline V gives CDR1 SEHNR, CDR2 FQNEAQ (reference sequence).

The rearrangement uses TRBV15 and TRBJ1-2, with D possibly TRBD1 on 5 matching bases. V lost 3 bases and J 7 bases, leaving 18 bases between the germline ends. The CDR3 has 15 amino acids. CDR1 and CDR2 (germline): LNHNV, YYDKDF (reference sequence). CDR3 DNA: TGTGCCACCAGCAGGGACAACCCCTCTGGGGTTGGCTACACCTTC. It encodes CATSRDNPSGVGYTF.

The CDR3 DNA follows: TGTGCCAGCAGCCCTGCTTCTAGCGGGGGGCGCTCTGGGGCCAACGTCCTGACTTTC. Its protein is CASSPASSGGRSGANVLTF. This chain links TRBV7-2 with TRBJ2-6, with 11 bases identical to TRBD2. Trimming at V came to 5 bases and at J to 0 bases, leaving 9 bases not matched to a gene. This CDR3 spans 19 amino acids. From germline, CDR1 is SGHTA and CDR2 FQGNSA.

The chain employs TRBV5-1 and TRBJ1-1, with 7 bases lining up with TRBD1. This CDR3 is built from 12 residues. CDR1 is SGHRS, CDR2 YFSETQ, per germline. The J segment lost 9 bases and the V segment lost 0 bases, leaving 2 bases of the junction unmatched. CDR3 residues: CASSLEGGKAFF. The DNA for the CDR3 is TGCGCCAGCAGCTTGGAAGGGGGCAAAGCTTTCTTT.

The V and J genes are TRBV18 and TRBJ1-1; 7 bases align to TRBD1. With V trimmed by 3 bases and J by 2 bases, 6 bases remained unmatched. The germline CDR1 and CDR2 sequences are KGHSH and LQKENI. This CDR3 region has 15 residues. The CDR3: CASSPQTGRNTEAFF. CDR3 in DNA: TGTGCCAGCTCACCCCAGACAGGGAGAAACACTGAAGCTTTCTTT.

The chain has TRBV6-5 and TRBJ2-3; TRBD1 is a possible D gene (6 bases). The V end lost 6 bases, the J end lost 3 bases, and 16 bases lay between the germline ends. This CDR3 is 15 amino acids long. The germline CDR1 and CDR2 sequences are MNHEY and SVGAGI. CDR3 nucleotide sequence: TGTGCCAGCAGCACCGGACAGACTAAGACAGATACGCAGTATTTT. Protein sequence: CASSTGQTKTDTQYF.

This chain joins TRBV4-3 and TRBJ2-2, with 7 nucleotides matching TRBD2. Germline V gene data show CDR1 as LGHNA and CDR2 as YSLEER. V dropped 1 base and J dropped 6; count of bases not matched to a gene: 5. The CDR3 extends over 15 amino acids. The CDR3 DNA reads TGCGCCAGCAGCCAAGGGGACTATCTGTCCGGGGAGCTGTTTTTT. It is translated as CASSQGDYLSGELFF.

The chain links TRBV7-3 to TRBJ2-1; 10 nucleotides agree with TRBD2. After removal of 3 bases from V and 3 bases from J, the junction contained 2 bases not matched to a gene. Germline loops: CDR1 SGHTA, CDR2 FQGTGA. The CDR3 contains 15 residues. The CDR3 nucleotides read TGTGCCAGCAGCTTGCAGCGGGGGGGCTACAATGAGCAGTTCTTC. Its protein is CASSLQRGGYNEQFF.

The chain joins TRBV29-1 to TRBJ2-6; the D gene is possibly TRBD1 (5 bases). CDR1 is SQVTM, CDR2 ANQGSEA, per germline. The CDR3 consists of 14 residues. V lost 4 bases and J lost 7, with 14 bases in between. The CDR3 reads CSVAGFAPANVLTF. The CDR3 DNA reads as TGCAGCGTTGCAGGGTTCGCCCCTGCCAACGTCCTGACTTTC.

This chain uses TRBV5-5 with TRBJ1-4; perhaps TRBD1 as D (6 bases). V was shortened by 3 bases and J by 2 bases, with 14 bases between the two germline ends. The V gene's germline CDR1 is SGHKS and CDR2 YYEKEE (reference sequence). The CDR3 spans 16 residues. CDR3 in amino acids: CASSYSTGMTNEKLFF. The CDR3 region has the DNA TGTGCCAGCAGCTATAGTACAGGGATGACTAATGAAAAACTGTTTTTT.

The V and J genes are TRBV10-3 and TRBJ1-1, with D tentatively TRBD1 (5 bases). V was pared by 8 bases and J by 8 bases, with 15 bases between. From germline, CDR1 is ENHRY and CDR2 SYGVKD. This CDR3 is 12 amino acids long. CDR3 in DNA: TGTGCCATCTCAAAGGGGCCTGGGGAAGCTTTCTTT. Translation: CAISKGPGEAFF.

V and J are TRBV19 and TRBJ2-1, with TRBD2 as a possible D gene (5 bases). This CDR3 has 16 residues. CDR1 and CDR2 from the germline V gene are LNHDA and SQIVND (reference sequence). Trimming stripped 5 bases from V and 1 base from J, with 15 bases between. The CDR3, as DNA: TGTGCCAGTAGTTTCCAAGCGGATCCTTCCTACAATGAGCAGTTCTTC. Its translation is CASSFQADPSYNEQFF.

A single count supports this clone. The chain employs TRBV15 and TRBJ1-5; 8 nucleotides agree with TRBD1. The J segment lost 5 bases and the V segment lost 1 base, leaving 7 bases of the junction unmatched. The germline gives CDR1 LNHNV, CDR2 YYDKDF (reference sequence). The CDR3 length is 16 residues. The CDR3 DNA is TGTGCCACCAGCAGAGCGGTCGACAGGGGTGATCAGCCCCAGCATTTT. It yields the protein CATSRAVDRGDQPQHF.

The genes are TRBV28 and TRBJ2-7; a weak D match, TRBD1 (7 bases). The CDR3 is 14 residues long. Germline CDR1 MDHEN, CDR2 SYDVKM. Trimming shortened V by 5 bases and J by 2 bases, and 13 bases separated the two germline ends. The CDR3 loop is CASSGGTAPYEQYF. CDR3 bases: TGTGCCAGCAGTGGCGGGACAGCCCCCTACGAGCAGTACTTC.

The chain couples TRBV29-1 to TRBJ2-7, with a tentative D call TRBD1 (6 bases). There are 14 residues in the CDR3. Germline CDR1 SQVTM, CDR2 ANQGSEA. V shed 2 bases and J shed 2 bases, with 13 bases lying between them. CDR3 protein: CSVELTGNTYEQYF. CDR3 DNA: TGCAGCGTTGAATTAACAGGGAATACCTACGAGCAGTACTTC.

CDR3 sequence reads: CASRQGQGDYGYTF. Here the CDR3 DNA reads TGTGCCAGCAGACAAGGACAGGGCGACTATGGCTACACCTTC. This chain uses TRBV6-6 with TRBJ1-2; 8 nucleotides match TRBD1. Unmatched junction bases numbered 6, after V lost 6 bases and J lost 3 bases. From germline, CDR1 is MNHNY and CDR2 SVGAGI (reference sequence). This CDR3 contains 14 residues.

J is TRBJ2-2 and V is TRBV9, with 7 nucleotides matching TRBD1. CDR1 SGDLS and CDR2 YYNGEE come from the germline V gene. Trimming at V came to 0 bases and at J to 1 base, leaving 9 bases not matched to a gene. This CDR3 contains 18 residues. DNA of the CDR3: TGTGCCAGCAGCGTAGCCCCACCGGGACAGATGAACACCGGGGAGCTGTTTTTT. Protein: CASSVAPPGQMNTGELFF.

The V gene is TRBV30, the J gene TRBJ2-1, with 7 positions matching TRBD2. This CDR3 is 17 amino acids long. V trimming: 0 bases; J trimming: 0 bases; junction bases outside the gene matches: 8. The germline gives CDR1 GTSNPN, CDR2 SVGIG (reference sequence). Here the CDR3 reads CAWSVRGRESSYNEQFF. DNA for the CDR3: TGTGCCTGGAGTGTACGGGGGAGGGAGAGCTCCTACAATGAGCAGTTCTTC.

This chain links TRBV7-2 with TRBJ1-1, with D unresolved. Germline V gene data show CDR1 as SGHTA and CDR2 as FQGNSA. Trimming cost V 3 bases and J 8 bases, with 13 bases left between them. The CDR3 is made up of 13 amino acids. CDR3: CASSLEGVLEAFF. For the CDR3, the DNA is TGTGCCAGCAGCTTGGAGGGAGTTTTAGAAGCTTTCTTT. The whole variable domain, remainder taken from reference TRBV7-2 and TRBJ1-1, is GAGVSQSPSNKVTEKGKDVELRCDPISGHTALYWYRQSLGQGLEFLIYFQGNSAPDKSGLPSDRFSAERTGGSVSTLTIQRTQQEDSAVYLCASSLEGVLEAFFGQGTRLTVV.

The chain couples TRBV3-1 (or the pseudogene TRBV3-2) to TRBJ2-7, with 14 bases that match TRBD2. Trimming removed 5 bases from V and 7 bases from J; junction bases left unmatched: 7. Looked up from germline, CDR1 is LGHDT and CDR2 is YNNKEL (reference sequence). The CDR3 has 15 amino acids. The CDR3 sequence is CASSYGLAGGQEQYF. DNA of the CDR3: TGTGCCAGCAGCTATGGACTAGCGGGAGGTCAAGAGCAGTACTTC.